This T cell receptor beta chain originates from a study of blood T cell repertoires in COVID-19. About the research overall: From T cells, B-cell-depleted T cells, or PBMCs came the material, which was cDNA or gDNA.

Measured with immunoSEQ multiplex PCR; TCRdb has only the in-frame clones, and not every one. The sample yields 90,000 or so clones, more than 75% seen once. Per the germline V gene, CDR1 is MNHEY and CDR2 is SMNVEV (reference sequence). This CDR3 has 15 residues. Between the trimmed V and J ends, which lost 1 base and 1 base, there was a span of 10 bases. The gene calls are TRBV27 and TRBJ1-1; D gene unclear. The receptor was derived from a human donor in a cohort sampled during active COVID-19. Sequencing was carried out using peripheral blood. CDR3 amino acids: CASSLLPGSNTEAFF. In DNA form, the CDR3 reads TGTGCCAGCAGTTTATTGCCGGGATCGAACACTGAAGCTTTCTTT.